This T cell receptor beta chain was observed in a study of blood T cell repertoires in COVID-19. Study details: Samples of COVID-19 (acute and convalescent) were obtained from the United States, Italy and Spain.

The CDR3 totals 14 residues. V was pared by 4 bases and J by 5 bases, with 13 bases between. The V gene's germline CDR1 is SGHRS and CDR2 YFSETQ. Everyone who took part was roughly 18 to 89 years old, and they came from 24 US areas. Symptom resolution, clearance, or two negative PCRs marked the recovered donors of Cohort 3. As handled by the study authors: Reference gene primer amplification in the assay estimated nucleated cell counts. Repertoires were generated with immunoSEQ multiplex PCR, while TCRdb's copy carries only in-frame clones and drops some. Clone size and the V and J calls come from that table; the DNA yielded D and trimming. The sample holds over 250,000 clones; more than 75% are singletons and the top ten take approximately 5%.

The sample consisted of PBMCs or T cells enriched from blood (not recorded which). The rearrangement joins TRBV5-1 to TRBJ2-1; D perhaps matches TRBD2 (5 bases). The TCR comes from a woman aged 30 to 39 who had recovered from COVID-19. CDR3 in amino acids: CASSPTNVNNEQFF. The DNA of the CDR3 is TGCGCCAGCAGCCCGACTAACGTTAACAATGAGCAGTTCTTC.